This T cell receptor (beta chain) was identified in a study of a mutant IDH1 vaccine in newly diagnosed glioma. Study background: Vaccinations, eight in total, occurred in weeks 1, 3, 5, 7, 11, 15, 19, 23. Vaccination started 4-6 weeks after radiotherapy alone, or with temozolomide cycles.

Time point indicated: week 5, during vaccination. A 20-mer mutant IDH1 peptide at 300 ug was injected subcutaneously with topical imiquimod. In this sample, this clone turned up a few times. Its antigen is still unknown. The junction had 7 bases not matched to a gene; V was cut back by 3 bases and J by 5 bases. Germline lookup yields CDR1 SGDLS and CDR2 YYNGEE. The CDR3 runs 14 residues. Only in-frame clones appear in the TCRdb table, and some are missing; sequencing was by immunoSEQ multiplex PCR. The table includes 40,000 to 50,000 clones, approximately 83% detected once. The sample consisted of PBMCs, taken from a glioma patient whose treatment included an IDH1 peptide vaccine. The clonotype comes from a man in his forties or fifties with glioma. The V gene is TRBV9, the J gene TRBJ2-5; 7 bases map to TRBD1. The chain's CDR3 is CASSARDRAETQYF. CDR3 bases: TGTGCCAGCAGCGCAAGAGACAGGGCGGAGACCCAGTACTTC.